The T cell receptor beta chain under discussion was sequenced for a study of neoadjuvant anti-PD-1 for oral cavity cancer. Turning to the study itself: Patients without progression received a fourth nivolumab dose around day 43, then surgical resection on days 50-56.

The germline CDR1 and CDR2 sequences are MNHNY and SVGAGI (reference sequence). The CDR3 sequence is 12 residues long. PBMC libraries mostly used approximately 0.5 ug of input genomic DNA, with six replicates per sample. Sequenced by immunoSEQ multiplex PCR; TCRdb stores in-frame clones only, minus some. The repertoire holds around 81,000 clones, with roughly 80% as singletons. No culture or expansion preceded analysis of these blood cells. Findings and caveats of the study: Non-responders to neoadjuvant nivolumab had significantly more clonal PBMC T cells than responders.

Of note for this clone: As yet, its antigen is unknown.

The V and J genes are TRBV6-6 and TRBJ2-5; D unresolved. The end of the DNA is better explained by TRBJ2-7, so the J call may be wrong. This sequence was found in a person aged 40 to 85 with oral cavity squamous cell carcinoma. Sample: PBMCs, taken before nivolumab (anti-PD-1) treatment. The CDR3 sequence: CASRGRAYEQYF. The CDR3 nucleotides are TGTGCCAGCAGGGGCCGAGCCTACGAGCAGTACTTC.